A selection of T cell receptor beta chains follows, all from one sample in a study of T cells in Graves' hyperthyroidism and ophthalmopathy. One entry per CDR3 protein, called by TCRdb with MiXCR from the multiplex PCR reads. The sample yields hundreds of thousands of distinct CDR3 sequences, roughly 14% seen once. Sequencing was carried out using blood. These TCRs come from a man aged 18 to 29 with Graves' ophthalmopathy. The CDR3 runs from the conserved cysteine through the conserved F or W. The D gene is left open where the match is weak. Only part of the rows carry a size: once, few, many, or a class if the clone is expanded.

>.|TRBV29-1|many|TRBJ2-2
CSVAGGTGELFF
TGCAGCGTTGCTGGAGGTACCGGGGAGCTGTTTTTT
>.|TRBV9|few|TRBJ1-2
CASSVDLSGHGYTF
TGTGCCAGCAGCGTGGACTTATCAGGGCATGGCTACACCTTC
>.|TRBV20-1|many|TRBJ2-7
CSASLGSGEQYF
TGCAGTGCTAGTCTAGGGTCCGGCGAGCAGTACTTC
>.|TRBV24-1|few|TRBJ2-3
CATSDLDRYTQYF
TGTGCCACCAGTGACCTTGACCGTTATACGCAGTATTTT
>.|TRBV27|many|TRBJ1-1
CASSLWGARMNTEAFF
TGTGCCAGCAGTTTATGGGGGGCTAGGATGAACACTGAAGCTTTCTTT
>.|TRBV5-1|.|TRBJ2-7
CASSFGTLGEGNEQYF
TGCGCCAGCAGCTTTGGAACGCTGGGCGAGGGCAATGAGCAGTACTTC
>.|TRBV9|.|TRBJ2-7
CASSVAQEGSYEQYF
TGTGCCAGCAGCGTAGCTCAGGAGGGATCCTACGAGCAGTACTTC
>.|TRBV30|many|TRBJ2-1
CAWSGGNEQFF
TGTGCCTGGAGTGGAGGTAATGAGCAGTTCTTC
>TRBD1|TRBV2|.|TRBJ2-3
CATQGDTDTQYF
TGTGCCACACAGGGGGATACAGATACGCAGTATTTT
>.|TRBV5-6|few|TRBJ1-2
CASSLVVAGNYGYTF
TGTGCCAGCAGCTTGGTGGTGGCAGGGAACTATGGCTACACCTTC
>.|TRBV30|many|TRBJ1-2
CAWSTGDYGYTF
TGTGCCTGGAGCACAGGCGACTATGGCTACACCTTC
>.|TRBV2|.|TRBJ1-2
CASSVGGFSGYIF
TGTGCCAGCAGTGTGGGGGGGTTCAGTGGCTACATCTTC
>TRBD2|TRBV27|many|TRBJ2-7
CASSLSTSGGAGEQYF
TGTGCCAGCAGTTTATCGACTAGCGGGGGGGCCGGCGAGCAGTACTTC
>.|TRBV10-2|.|TRBJ1-4
CASSDVEKLFF
TGCGCCAGCAGTGATGTTGAAAAACTGTTTTTT
>TRBD2|TRBV19|many|TRBJ2-1
CASRREAHSYNEQFF
TGTGCCAGTAGGCGGGAGGCCCACTCCTACAATGAGCAGTTCTTC
>.|TRBV7-9|many|TRBJ1-3
CASSRWTGVSGNTIYF
TGTGCCAGCAGCCGATGGACGGGCGTCTCTGGAAACACCATATATTTT
>.|TRBV28|many|TRBJ2-1
CASSLFNSYNEQFF
TGTGCCAGCAGTTTGTTTAACAGCTACAATGAGCAGTTCTTC
>TRBD2|TRBV7-9|many|TRBJ2-3
CASESGGQSPSTDTQYF
TGTGCCAGCGAGTCGGGAGGCCAATCCCCTAGCACAGATACGCAGTATTTT
>TRBD2|TRBV6-1|few|TRBJ2-7
CASVWGLAGHEQYF
TGTGCCAGCGTTTGGGGACTAGCTGGTCACGAGCAGTACTTC
>.|TRBV27|.|TRBJ2-3
CASSFIGGATTDTQYF
TGTGCCAGCAGTTTTATTGGGGGGGCCACCACAGATACGCAGTATTTT
>.|TRBV11-3|few|TRBJ1-2
CASSLAWVRYGYTF
TGTGCCAGCAGCTTAGCCTGGGTAAGGTATGGCTACACCTTC
>TRBD1|TRBV6-1|many|TRBJ2-1
CASREPGQSFYNEQFF
TGTGCCAGCAGGGAGCCGGGACAGTCCTTTTACAATGAGCAGTTCTTC
>TRBD2|TRBV6-1|many|TRBJ2-7
CASSDSSGPKYEQYF
TGTGCCAGCAGCGACTCTAGCGGACCTAAATACGAGCAGTACTTC
>.|TRBV13|many|TRBJ2-7
CASSLLHQAYEQYF
TGTGCCAGCAGCTTACTTCACCAGGCCTACGAGCAGTACTTC
>.|TRBV6-1|many|TRBJ2-3
CASSNRVPDTQYF
TGTGCCAGCAGTAACCGGGTCCCGGATACGCAGTATTTT
>TRBD1|TRBV7-2|few|TRBJ1-1
CASSRNPGQGSEAFF
TGTGCCAGCAGCCGAAACCCGGGACAGGGGTCTGAAGCTTTCTTT
>TRBD1|TRBV30|many|TRBJ1-2
CAWTYRGLYGYTF
TGTGCCTGGACATACAGGGGGCTCTATGGCTACACCTTC
>.|TRBV4-1|.|TRBJ2-7
CASSQGVQTYEQYF
TGCGCCAGCAGCCAAGGAGTTCAGACCTACGAGCAGTACTTC
>TRBD2|TRBV20-1|many|TRBJ2-7
CSAYPRTSDYEQYF
TGCAGTGCTTACCCCCGAACTAGCGACTACGAGCAGTACTTC
>TRBD1|TRBV6-6|many|TRBJ1-1
CASSYSGDRTGRTGAEAFF
TGTGCCAGCAGTTACTCCGGGGACCGGACAGGGCGGACGGGCGCTGAAGCTTTCTTT
>TRBD2|TRBV3-1|many|TRBJ2-7
CASSQTSGAQYF
TGTGCCAGCAGCCAGACTAGCGGGGCGCAGTACTTC
>.|TRBV24-1|many|TRBJ2-3
CATSAPWGTTDTQYF
TGTGCCACCAGTGCCCCCTGGGGCACCACAGATACGCAGTATTTT
>TRBD2|TRBV12-3/TRBV12-4|.|TRBJ2-3
CASSWTSGKSTDTQYF
TGTGCCAGCAGCTGGACTAGCGGGAAGAGCACAGATACGCAGTATTTT
>.|TRBV20-1|many|TRBJ1-1
CSLTLEGSGTEAFF
TGCAGTTTAACCCTGGAGGGGTCGGGCACTGAAGCTTTCTTT
>TRBD1|TRBV4-1|.|TRBJ1-2
CAGSQTGEFNYGYTF
TGCGCCGGCAGCCAGACAGGGGAGTTTAACTATGGCTACACCTTC
>TRBD1|TRBV12-3/TRBV12-4|many|TRBJ1-4
CASSLSPGGYEKLFF
TGTGCCAGCAGTTTAAGTCCAGGGGGCTATGAAAAACTGTTTTTT
>TRBD2|TRBV25-1|.|TRBJ2-3
CASSHTSGGYTGDTQYF
TGTGCCAGCAGTCATACTAGCGGAGGATACACAGGGGATACGCAGTATTTT
>.|TRBV12-3/TRBV12-4|many|TRBJ1-2
CASSLVRLYGYTF
TGTGCCAGCAGTTTGGTTAGGCTCTATGGCTACACCTTC
>.|TRBV20-1|many|TRBJ2-1
CSANPGLGDEQFF
TGCAGTGCTAACCCTGGCCTGGGAGATGAGCAGTTCTTC